This entry features one TCR beta chain sequence. Time point meaning: before preoperative PTX-NDP chemotherapy. The record originates from a study of esophageal squamous cell carcinoma under preoperative chemotherapy. TCRdb independently ran MiXCR on the PCR reads; one entry per CDR3 protein. Among around 14,000 distinct CDR3 sequences listed, 60% were seen once. CDR1 is SGHVS, CDR2 FNYEAQ, per germline. This CDR3 has 15 residues. The chain combines TRBV7-6 with TRBJ2-1; no clear D gene. The J call may be incorrect, as the DNA end agrees better with TRBJ2-7. The TCR sequence derives from a human donor with esophageal squamous cell carcinoma. The donor label of this sample is uncertain. The sample was acquired from a patient given preoperative chemotherapy. The CDR3 sequence is CASSLTRLPYNEQYF. The DNA of the CDR3 is TGTGCCAGCAGCTTAACACGGCTTCCATACAATGAGCAGTACTTC.